This T cell receptor beta chain emerged from a study of breast tumors, draining lymph nodes, adjacent tissues. Study-level points and caveats: Data fit most tumor T cells coming from lymph node, expanding in tumor. That most tumor T cells come from lymph nodes remained unproven. Compared with basal-like, luminal-like tumors shared significantly more repertoire with nontumor tissue.

CDR1 LNHNV and CDR2 YYDKDF come from the germline V gene (reference sequence). V lost 2 bases, J lost 17 bases, and 3 bases lay in between. The CDR3 contains 8 residues. TCRdb re-derived calls from the multiplex PCR reads in MiXCR, one entry per CDR3 protein. In the table there are about 140,000 distinct CDR3 sequences, approximately 30% of which are singletons. Breast cancer patients provided tissue from their axillary draining lymph nodes. This clonotype was counted a single time. Its antigen is still unknown. This receptor was taken from a female donor with breast cancer. Some clones in this sample may be carry-over from other donors' samples. The chain recombines TRBV15 with TRBJ2-2; D remains ambiguous. The sequenced material came from axillary lymph node tissue. The CDR3 nucleotides read TGTGCCACCAGCAGATACTTTTTT. Translation gives CATSRYFF.